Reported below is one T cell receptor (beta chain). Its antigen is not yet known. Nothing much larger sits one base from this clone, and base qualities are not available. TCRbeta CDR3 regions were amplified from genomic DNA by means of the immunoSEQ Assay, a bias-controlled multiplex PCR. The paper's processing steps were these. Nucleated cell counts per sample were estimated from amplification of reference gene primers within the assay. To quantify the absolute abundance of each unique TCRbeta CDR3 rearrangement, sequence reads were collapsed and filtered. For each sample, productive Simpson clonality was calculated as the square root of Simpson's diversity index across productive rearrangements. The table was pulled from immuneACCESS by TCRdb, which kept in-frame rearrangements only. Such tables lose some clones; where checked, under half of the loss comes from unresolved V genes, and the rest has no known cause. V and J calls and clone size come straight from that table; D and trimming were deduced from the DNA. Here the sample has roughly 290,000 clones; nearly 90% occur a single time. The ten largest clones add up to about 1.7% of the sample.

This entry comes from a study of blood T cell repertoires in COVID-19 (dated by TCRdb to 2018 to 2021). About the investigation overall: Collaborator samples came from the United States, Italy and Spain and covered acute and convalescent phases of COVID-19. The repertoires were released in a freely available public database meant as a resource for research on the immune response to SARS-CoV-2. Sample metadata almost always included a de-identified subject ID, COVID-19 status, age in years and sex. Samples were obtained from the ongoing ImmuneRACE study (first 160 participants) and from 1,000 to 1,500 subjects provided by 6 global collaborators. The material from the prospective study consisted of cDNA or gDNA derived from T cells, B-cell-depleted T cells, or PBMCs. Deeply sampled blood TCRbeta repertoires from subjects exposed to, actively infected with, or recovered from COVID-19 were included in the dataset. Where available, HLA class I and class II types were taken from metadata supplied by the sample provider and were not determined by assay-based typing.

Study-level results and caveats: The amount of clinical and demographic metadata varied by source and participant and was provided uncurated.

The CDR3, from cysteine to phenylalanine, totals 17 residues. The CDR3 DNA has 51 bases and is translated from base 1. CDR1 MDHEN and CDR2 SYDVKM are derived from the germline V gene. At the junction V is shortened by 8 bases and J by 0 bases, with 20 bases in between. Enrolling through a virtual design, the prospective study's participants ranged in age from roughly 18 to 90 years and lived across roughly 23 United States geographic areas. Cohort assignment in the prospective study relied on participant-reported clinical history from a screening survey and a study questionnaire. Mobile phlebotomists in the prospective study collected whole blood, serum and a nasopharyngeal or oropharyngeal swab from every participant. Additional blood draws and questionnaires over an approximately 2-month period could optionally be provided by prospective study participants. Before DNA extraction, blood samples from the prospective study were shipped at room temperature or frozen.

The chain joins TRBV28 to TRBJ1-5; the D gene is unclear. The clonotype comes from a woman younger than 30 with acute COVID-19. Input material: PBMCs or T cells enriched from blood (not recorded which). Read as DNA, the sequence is TGTGCCAGCCCGAGATGGAGGTTTGGGGATAGCAATCAGCCCCAGCATTTT. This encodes CASPRWRFGDSNQPQHF.